A single sample is the source of the 21 T cell receptor beta chains below, sequenced in a study of blood T cell repertoires in COVID-19 (dated by TCRdb to the early 2020s). Library preparation was by the immunoSEQ multiplex PCR assay. In TCRdb, the immuneACCESS table is reduced to in-frame sequences with V and J assigned. These tables do not hold every clone; where another copy was compared, an unresolved V gene accounts for under half, and the others remain unexplained. Recorded for this sample are about 210,000 clones; 70% to 90% of them occurred a single time. The ten largest account for approximately 8.1% of the sample. Sample: peripheral blood. Receptors originate from a woman in her 50s with active or convalescent COVID-19.

J is TRBJ1-2 and V is TRBV28, with D maybe TRBD1 (6 bases). The CDR3 spans 14 residues. Trimming removed 10 bases from V and 0 bases from J, with 15 bases in between. CDR1 is MDHEN and CDR2 is SYDVKM in the germline V gene. CDR3 sequence (DNA): TGTGCCACCAGGGACACCCGAGCTAACTATGGCTACACCTTC. This gives the protein CATRDTRANYGYTF.

This clone was recorded once. The chain combines TRBV19 with TRBJ1-4; D gene ambiguous. CDR3 size: 15 residues. Trimming took off 5 bases at V and 2 bases at J, with 12 bases between the two ends. Germline loops: CDR1 LNHDA, CDR2 SQIVND (reference sequence). The DNA of the CDR3 is TGTGCCAGTAGTCCCGGGGTGAGGACTAATGAAAAACTGTTTTTT. It translates to CASSPGVRTNEKLFF.

Points on this clone: Different DNA sequences within this sample yield the same CDR3. This chain joins TRBV28 and TRBJ1-5, with 9 bases aligning to TRBD1. V dropped 3 bases and J dropped 7; count of bases not matched to a gene: 7. CDR3 length equals 15 residues. Germline CDR1 and CDR2: MDHEN and SYDVKM. For the CDR3, the DNA is TGTGCCAGCAGTTTGGACAGGGGAAATTTGCAGCCCCAGCATTTT. It translates to CASSLDRGNLQPQHF. Combining the CDR3 with reference TRBV28 and TRBJ1-5 gives the whole variable domain DVKVTQSSRYLVKRTGEKVFLECVQDMDHENMFWYRQDPGLGLRLIYFSYDVKMKEKGDIPEGYSVSREKKERFSLILESASTNQTSMYLCASSLDRGNLQPQHFGDGTRLSIL.

This CDR3 is CASSSSLPGRGYGYTF. In DNA form, the CDR3 reads TGTGCCAGCAGCTCCTCACTTCCGGGCAGGGGCTATGGCTACACCTTC. The rearrangement links TRBV5-8 to TRBJ1-2; a weak D match, TRBD1 (6 bases). Germline V gene data show CDR1 as SGHTS and CDR2 as YDEGEE. CDR3 length: 16 amino acids. V was clipped by 3 bases and J by 4 bases, with 19 bases between them.

This sequence joins TRBV7-6 and TRBJ2-1, with 10 bases fitting TRBD1. Losses at the gene ends were 5 bases for V and 9 bases for J; bases not matched to a gene: 10. Germline lookup yields CDR1 SGHVS and CDR2 FNYEAQ. The CDR3 runs 15 residues. The DNA of the CDR3 is TGTGCCAGCAGCACCGGGGACAGGGGCCCCCTTGAGCAGTTCTTC. This encodes CASSTGDRGPLEQFF.

The table lists this clone with a few counts. The V gene is TRBV9, the J gene TRBJ2-2; 9 bases agree with TRBD2. CDR1 is SGDLS, CDR2 YYNGEE, per germline. The CDR3 extends over 16 amino acids. The trim removed 4 bases at V and 5 bases at J, leaving 9 bases unmatched. This CDR3 reads CASSPRGGVRTGELFF. The CDR3 DNA follows: TGTGCCAGCAGCCCCCGCGGGGGGGTTCGGACCGGGGAGCTGTTTTTT.

The chain uses TRBV6-5 and TRBJ2-7, with TRBD1 matching 7 bases. CDR1 and CDR2 (germline): MNHEY, SVGAGI. With 7 bases clipped from V and 0 bases from J, the junction kept 9 bases outside the gene matches. CDR3 length: 15 residues. CDR3 sequence: CASNLRDSSSYEQYV. The CDR3 DNA follows: TGTGCCAGCAATCTCCGGGACAGTAGCTCCTACGAGCAGTACGTC.

The chain employs TRBV4-2 and TRBJ2-2; TRBD1 agrees at 8 bases. The CDR3 runs to 17 residues. V was clipped by 0 bases and J by 6 bases; unmatched bases: 9. The V gene's germline CDR1 is LGHNA and CDR2 YNFKEQ. DNA for the CDR3: TGTGCCAGCAGCCAAGAAGGGACAGGCCCTGGGGCCGGGGAGCTGTTTTTT. It yields the protein CASSQEGTGPGAGELFF.

V is TRBV7-2 and J is TRBJ2-2; D ambiguous. Germline CDR1 reads SGHTA; CDR2 reads FQGNSA. Trimming cost V 5 bases and J 0 bases, with 10 bases left between them. The length of the CDR3 is 15 residues. The CDR3 nucleotides are TGTGCCAGCAGCCGCGGAAACGCGAACACCGGGGAGCTGTTTTTT. The encoded protein is CASSRGNANTGELFF.

This clone has only one observation. The genes are TRBV18 and TRBJ2-3; D might be TRBD2 (5 bases). Trimming took 2 bases from V and 0 from J, leaving 9 bases between them. The CDR3 runs 15 residues. The germline V gene encodes CDR1 KGHSH and CDR2 LQKENI. The CDR3 loop is CASSPMTTSTDTQYF. The CDR3 nucleotides are TGTGCCAGCTCACCAATGACTACCAGCACAGATACGCAGTATTTT.

This clone was observed a single time. In DNA, the CDR3 is TGTGCCAGCAGCCCAGCAGGCGGGGGCACAGATACGCAGTATTTT. Translated: CASSPAGGGTDTQYF. The rearrangement joins TRBV7-2 to TRBJ2-3, with D possibly TRBD2 on 6 matching bases. The germline gives CDR1 SGHTA, CDR2 FQGNSA. The ends were cut back, 5 bases at V and 1 base at J, with 13 bases in the middle. The length of the CDR3 is 15 residues.

This chain uses TRBV15 with TRBJ1-1, with D tentatively TRBD1 (5 bases). Germline loops: CDR1 LNHNV, CDR2 YYDKDF (reference sequence). With 3 bases removed from V and 4 bases from J, the gap between germline ends came to 12 bases. The CDR3 spans 14 residues. This CDR3 is CATSRLQGTTEAFF. In DNA, the CDR3 is TGTGCCACCAGCAGGCTGCAGGGTACCACTGAAGCTTTCTTT.

V is TRBV13 and J is TRBJ1-3, with D tentatively TRBD1 (5 bases). The V and J ends lost 5 bases and 0 bases respectively, with 11 bases between them. Germline CDR1 is PRHDT and CDR2 is FYEKMQ (reference sequence). The CDR3 runs to 15 residues. The chain's CDR3 is CASSPDRVSGNTIYF. CDR3 in DNA: TGTGCCAGCAGCCCTGACAGAGTCTCTGGAAACACCATATATTTT.

The chain employs TRBV5-1 and TRBJ2-1, with a possible D match to TRBD1 (6 bases). The V end lost 7 bases, the J end lost 0 bases, and 14 bases lay between the germline ends. The CDR3 is made up of 15 amino acids. Germline CDR1 SGHRS, CDR2 YFSETQ. CDR3 residues: CASGNTGTSYNEQFF. The CDR3 region has the DNA TGCGCCAGCGGTAATACAGGGACCTCCTACAATGAGCAGTTCTTC.

This chain links TRBV12-3 or TRBV12-4 with TRBJ2-2; D not certain. The CDR3 extends over 12 amino acids. V lost 8 bases and J lost 2, with 6 bases in between. The CDR3 region has the DNA TGTGCCAGCGAGCCTAACACCGGGGAGCTGTTTTTT. Translating it yields CASEPNTGELFF.

This clone was found once. The V and J genes are TRBV9 and TRBJ2-3; 9 nucleotides match TRBD1. This CDR3 is built from 14 residues. The germline CDR1 and CDR2 sequences are SGDLS and YYNGEE. V lost 0 bases, J lost 5 bases, and 1 base stayed unmatched. The DNA for the CDR3 is TGTGCCAGCAGCGTAGACAGGGGGCGAGATACGCAGTATTTT. Translated, it gives CASSVDRGRDTQYF.

The chain carries TRBV5-8 and TRBJ2-6; D might be TRBD1 (6 bases). Trimming pared 6 bases from V and 1 base from J, leaving 17 bases between. Germline V gives CDR1 SGHTS, CDR2 YDEGEE. The CDR3 sequence is 17 residues long. The DNA for the CDR3 is TGTGCCAGCACCACCTGGGCAGGGGAATCTGGGGCCAACGTCCTGACTTTC. Translated: CASTTWAGESGANVLTF.

V is TRBV18 and J is TRBJ2-3; no firm D call. This CDR3 is 13 amino acids long. Germline V gene data show CDR1 as KGHSH and CDR2 as LQKENI. With 6 bases removed from V and 0 bases from J, the gap between germline ends came to 7 bases. CDR3 amino acids: CASSQISTDTQYF. The DNA of the CDR3 is TGTGCCAGCTCTCAGATTAGCACAGATACGCAGTATTTT.

The J gene is TRBJ1-1, the V gene TRBV9; D not resolved. The CDR3 totals 16 residues. The germline V gene encodes CDR1 SGDLS and CDR2 YYNGEE. The germline V and J ends were trimmed by 2 bases and 4 bases, with 18 bases remaining between them. The CDR3 spells CASSVDPGGKATEAFF. As DNA, the CDR3 is TGTGCCAGCAGCGTTGACCCGGGAGGGAAGGCCACTGAAGCTTTCTTT.

V usage is TRBV15 and J usage is TRBJ1-3; TRBD1 is a possible D gene (6 bases). The CDR3 has 16 residues. CDR1 and CDR2 from the germline V gene are LNHNV and YYDKDF (reference sequence). V lost 2 bases, J lost 0 bases, and 11 bases lay in between. CDR3 residues: CATSRKVRGSGNTIYF. CDR3 DNA: TGTGCCACCAGCAGAAAGGTCAGGGGCTCTGGAAACACCATATATTTT.

Only a few counts were recorded for this clone. The CDR3 region has the DNA TGTGCCAGCAGCGGGCGCCCCGGGGGGGTAGGAGAGACCCAGTACTTC. Its protein is CASSGRPGGVGETQYF. This sequence joins TRBV2 and TRBJ2-5; 8 bases are shared with TRBD2. Germline V CDR1 and CDR2: SNHLY, FYNNEI. The V segment lost 6 bases and the J segment 4 bases; nucleotides outside the gene matches: 13. CDR3 size: 16 residues.